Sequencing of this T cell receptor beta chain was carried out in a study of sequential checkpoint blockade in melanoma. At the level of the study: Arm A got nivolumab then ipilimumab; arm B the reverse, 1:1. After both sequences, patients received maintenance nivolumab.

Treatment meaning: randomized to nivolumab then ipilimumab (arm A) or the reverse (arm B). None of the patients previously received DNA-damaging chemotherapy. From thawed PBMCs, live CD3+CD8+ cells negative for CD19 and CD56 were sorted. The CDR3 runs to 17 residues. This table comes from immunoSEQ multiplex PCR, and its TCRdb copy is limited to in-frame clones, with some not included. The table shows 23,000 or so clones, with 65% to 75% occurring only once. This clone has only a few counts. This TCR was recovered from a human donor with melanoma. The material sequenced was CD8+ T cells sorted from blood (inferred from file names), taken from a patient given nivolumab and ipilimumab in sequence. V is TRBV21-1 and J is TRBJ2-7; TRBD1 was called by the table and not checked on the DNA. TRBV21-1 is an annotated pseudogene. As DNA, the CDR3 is TGTGCCAGCGTGGACAGCCTCTTAAGAGTGGTGACCTACGAGCAGTACGTC. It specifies CASVDSLLRVVTYEQYV.